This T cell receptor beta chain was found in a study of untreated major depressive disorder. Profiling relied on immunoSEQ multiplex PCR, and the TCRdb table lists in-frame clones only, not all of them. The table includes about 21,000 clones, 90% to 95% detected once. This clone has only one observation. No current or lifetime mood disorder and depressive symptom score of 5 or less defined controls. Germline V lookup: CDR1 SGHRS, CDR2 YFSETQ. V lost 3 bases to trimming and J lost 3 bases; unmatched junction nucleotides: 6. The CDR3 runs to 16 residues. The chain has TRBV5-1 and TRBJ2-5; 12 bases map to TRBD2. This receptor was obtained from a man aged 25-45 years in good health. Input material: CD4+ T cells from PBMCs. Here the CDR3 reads CASSSLAGGPKETQYF. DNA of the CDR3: TGCGCCAGCAGCTCCCTAGCGGGAGGGCCAAAAGAGACCCAGTACTTC.